This entry is about one T cell receptor (beta chain). Only in-frame clones appear in the TCRdb table, and some are missing; sequencing was by immunoSEQ multiplex PCR. The sample shows roughly 150,000 clones, 80% to 90% of them seen only once. This record belongs to a study of control samples from healthy donors and cancer patients. In germline, CDR1 is LNHNV, CDR2 YYDKDF (reference sequence). CDR3 length equals 15 residues. Deletions cut 0 bases from V and 4 bases from J, with 10 bases between. This receptor was taken from a man aged 18 to 29 in good health. V and J are TRBV15 and TRBJ2-4; D perhaps matches TRBD1 (5 bases). Material for sequencing was blood. The CDR3 bases are TGTGCCACCAGCAGAGATCAGGGTTCAAAAAACATTCAGTACTTC. Protein sequence: CATSRDQGSKNIQYF.